This paragraph covers one T cell receptor beta chain sequence. Its target is not known. TCR libraries were built from 500 to 600 ng of total RNA by linear amplification. A single record per CDR3 protein comes from TCRdb applying MiXCR to the reads. The sample holds roughly 200,000 distinct CDR3 sequences, about four fifths seen once. The data belong to a study of healthy donors' naive CD4 and CD8 T cells. Points from the study as a whole: Alpha and beta chains were sequenced in bulk without pairing.

The CDR3 runs to 17 residues. The germline V gene has CDR1 MNHEY and CDR2 SMNVEV (reference sequence). Trimming pared 0 bases from V and 0 bases from J, leaving 9 bases between. This TCR came from a pool of human donors in good health; the sample pools cells from several healthy donors. The chain links TRBV27 to TRBJ2-6, with unresolved D. The sequenced sample was naive CD4+ and CD8+ T cells sorted from blood, pooled from several donors. The DNA for the CDR3 is TGTGCCAGCAGTTTATCGGCCATGGCCTCTGGGGCCAACGTCCTGACTTTC. Protein product: CASSLSAMASGANVLTF.